This T cell receptor beta chain came from a study of blood T cell repertoires in COVID-19. Study-level background: Specimens from acute and convalescent COVID-19 originated in the United States, Italy and Spain.

The recovered donors of Cohort 3 showed two negative PCRs, clearance, or symptom resolution. This CDR3 region has 16 residues. Germline V gene lookup returns CDR1 MNHNY and CDR2 SVGAGI (reference sequence). Deletions cut 4 bases from V and 1 base from J, with 16 bases between. How the authors handled the data: Reference gene primer amplification gave estimated nucleated cell counts. The table came from immunoSEQ multiplex PCR; TCRdb's copy has only in-frame clones and leaves some out. D and trimming were read from the DNA, whereas the V and J calls and clone size are those reported in that table. The data hold hundreds of thousands of clones, with about nine tenths observed a single time.

This clonotype was obtained from a woman aged 25 to 39 who had recovered from COVID-19. The chain uses TRBV6-6 and TRBJ1-1, with D possibly being TRBD1 (5 bases). The sequencing input was PBMCs or T cells enriched from blood (not recorded which). CDR3 region: CASSSLGGDGNTEAFF. CDR3 sequence (DNA): TGTGCCAGCAGTTCGCTGGGGGGGGACGGGAACACTGAAGCTTTCTTT.